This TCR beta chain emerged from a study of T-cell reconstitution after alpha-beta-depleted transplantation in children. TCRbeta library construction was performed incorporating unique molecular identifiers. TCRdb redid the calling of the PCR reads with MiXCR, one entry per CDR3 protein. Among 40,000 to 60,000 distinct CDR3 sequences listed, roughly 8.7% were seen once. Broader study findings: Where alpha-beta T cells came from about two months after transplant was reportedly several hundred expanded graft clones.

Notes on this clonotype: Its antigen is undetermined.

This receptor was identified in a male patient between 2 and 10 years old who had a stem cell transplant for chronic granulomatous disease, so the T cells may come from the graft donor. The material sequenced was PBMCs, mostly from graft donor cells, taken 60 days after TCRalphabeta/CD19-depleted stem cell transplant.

CDR3 sequence reads: CASSLGQGYYSGANVLTF. The CDR3 coding sequence is TGTGCCAGCAGTTTAGGACAGGGCTATTACTCTGGGGCCAACGTCCTGACTTTC. The chain couples TRBV12-3 or TRBV12-4 to TRBJ2-6; TRBD1 matches 7 bases. J was trimmed by 0 bases and V by 1 base; bases with no gene match: 6. The CDR3 is made up of 18 amino acids.